Listed below are T cell receptor beta chains from one sample, sequenced in a study of OX40 agonist ivuxolimab in advanced cancers. Method: immunoSEQ multiplex PCR; TCRdb's copy keeps in-frame clones and lacks some. The sample carries 70,000 to 95,000 clones, around 94% recorded once. This material consisted of CD4+ or CD8+ T cells sorted from blood, taken in a trial of the OX40 agonist ivuxolimab. All receptors derive from an adult with an advanced solid tumor such as melanoma, head and neck, liver or kidney cancer. Both conserved end residues are part of each CDR3.

TRBJ2-7 TRBV11-2 CASSLVGRLHEQYF
TRBJ1-2 TRBV5-5 CASRSGTYGYTF
TRBJ2-1 TRBV7-2 CASSSGEQFF
TRBJ2-3 TRBV28 CASMGLSTDTQYF
TRBJ2-7 TRBV6-5 CASSPTGSYEQYF
TRBJ2-3 TRBV7-3 CASSLTGLGASTDTQYF
TRBJ1-4 TRBV6-1 CASTAGSNEKLFF
TRBJ2-5 TRBV11-2 CASSLELGFAETQYF
TRBJ2-1 TRBV11-2 CASRIAGYNNEQFF
TRBJ2-3 TRBV28 CASSLGTLSTDTQYF
TRBJ2-5 TRBV5-4 CASSARIEETQYF
TRBJ1-2 TRBV19 CASSMGGYGYTF
TRBJ2-2 TRBV4-1 CASSQDRGLTGELFF
TRBJ1-3 TRBV4-1 CASSQPGNTIYF
TRBJ2-3 TRBV7-8 CASSFRGEITDTQYF
TRBJ1-2 TRBV5-6 CASSGGRQDHYGYTF
TRBJ1-2 TRBV5-4 CASRLGTASLSLDGYTF
TRBJ2-7 TRBV9 CASSTGTGNYEQYF
- TRBV2 CASSETLAGYEQYF
TRBJ2-7 TRBV14 CASSPSGYEQYF
TRBJ2-7 TRBV7-9 CASSPKTSGRARSYEQYF
TRBJ2-1 TRBV13 CASSSGGDEQFF
TRBJ2-7 TRBV6-6 CASSSGTSYEQYF
TRBJ2-1 TRBV27 CASSLGGTGEQFF
TRBJ2-7 TRBV7-3 CASSLAGGTDEQYF
TRBJ2-1 TRBV18 CASSPLFGAGYNEQFF
TRBJ2-1 TRBV5-6 CASSFTFNNEQFF